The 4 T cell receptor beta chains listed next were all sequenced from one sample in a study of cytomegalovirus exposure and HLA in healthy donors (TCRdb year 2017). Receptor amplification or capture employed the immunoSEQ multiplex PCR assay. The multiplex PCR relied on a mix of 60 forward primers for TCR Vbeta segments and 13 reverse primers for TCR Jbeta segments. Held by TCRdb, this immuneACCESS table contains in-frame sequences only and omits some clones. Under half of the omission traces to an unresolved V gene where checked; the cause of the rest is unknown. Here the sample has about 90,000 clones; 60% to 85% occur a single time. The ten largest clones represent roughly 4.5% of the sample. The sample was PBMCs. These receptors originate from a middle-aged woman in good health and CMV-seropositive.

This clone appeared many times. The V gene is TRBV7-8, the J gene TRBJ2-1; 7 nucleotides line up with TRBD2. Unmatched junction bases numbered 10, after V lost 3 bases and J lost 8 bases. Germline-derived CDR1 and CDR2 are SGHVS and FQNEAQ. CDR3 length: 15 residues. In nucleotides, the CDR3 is TGTGCCAGCAGCTTCTTACTCGGACTAGGCGATGAGCAGTTCTTC. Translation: CASSFLLGLGDEQFF.

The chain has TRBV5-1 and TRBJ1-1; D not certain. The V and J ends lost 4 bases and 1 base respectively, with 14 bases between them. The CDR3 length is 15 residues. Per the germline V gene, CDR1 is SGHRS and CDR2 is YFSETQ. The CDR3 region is CASSPLSEPNTEAFF. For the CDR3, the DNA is TGCGCCAGCAGCCCCCTAAGTGAGCCGAACACTGAAGCTTTCTTT.

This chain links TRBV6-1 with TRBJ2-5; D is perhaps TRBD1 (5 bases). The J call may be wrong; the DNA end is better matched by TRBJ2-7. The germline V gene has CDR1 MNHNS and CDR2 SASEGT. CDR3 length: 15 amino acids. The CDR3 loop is CASSEAQTVDYEQYF. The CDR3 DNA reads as TGTGCCAGCAGTGAAGCTCAGACAGTGGACTACGAGCAGTACTTC.

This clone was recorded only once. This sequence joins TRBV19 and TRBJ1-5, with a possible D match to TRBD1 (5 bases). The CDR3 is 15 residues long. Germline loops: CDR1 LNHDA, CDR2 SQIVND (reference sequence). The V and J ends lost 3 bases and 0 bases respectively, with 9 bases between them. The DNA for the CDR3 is TGTGCCAGTAGTATTCTCAGGGATAGCAATCAGCCCCAGCATTTT. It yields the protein CASSILRDSNQPQHF.